What follows is one TCR beta chain and its context. The antigen is not known. The data belong to a study of cytomegalovirus exposure and HLA in healthy donors. Whole-study findings and limits: Overall, approximately 150 TCR beta chains were annotated as cytomegalovirus-associated. Reports described diagnosis of cytomegalovirus status by the classifier as highly specific and sensitive.

Repertoires were generated with immunoSEQ multiplex PCR, while TCRdb's copy carries only in-frame clones and drops some. The data show about 70,000 clones, around 95% seen once. Per the germline V gene, CDR1 is LGHNA and CDR2 is YNFKEQ. Trimming pared 0 bases from V and 3 bases from J, leaving 13 bases between. The CDR3 spans 16 residues. This clonotype was obtained from a young woman in good health and CMV-seropositive. Sample: PBMCs. The genes are TRBV4-2 and TRBJ2-3, with a possible D match to TRBD2 (6 bases). CDR3 amino acids: CASSQESSGETDTQYF. CDR3 DNA sequence: TGTGCCAGCAGCCAAGAATCATCGGGGGAAACAGATACGCAGTATTTT.